The TCR beta chain under discussion was sequenced for a study of CD8+ T cells in alopecia areata. Indicated treatment: oral pan-JAK inhibitor, 5-10 mg twice daily. V was pared by 5 bases and J by 1 base, with 8 bases between. Germline lookup yields CDR1 SEHNR and CDR2 FQNEAQ (reference sequence). The length of the CDR3 is 13 residues. Extraction of RNA preceded its reverse transcription into cDNA, which served as the sequencing template. The method was immunoSEQ multiplex PCR; TCRdb's version includes in-frame clones alone and lacks a portion of them. This sample has more than 95,000 clones, with around 60% found just once.

The sequenced sample was CD4+ T cells sorted from blood, obtained at week 4, from a patient treated with tofacitinib. The TCR comes from a human donor with alopecia areata. V is TRBV7-9 and J is TRBJ1-1; D is uncertain. CDR3 in DNA: TGTGCCAGCAGCCTAACCGGGAACACTGAAGCTTTCTTT. Protein: CASSLTGNTEAFF.